This TCR beta chain came from a study of post-analysis software for immune sequencing data. On the study more broadly: In terms of disease course, relapsing-remitting, secondary progressive and progressive-relapsing multiple sclerosis were included.

Overall study findings and caveats: There were five TRBV segments more frequent in patients than controls, and TRBV5-6, TRBV5-1 and TRBV20-1 were among them. In multiple sclerosis, normalized Chao1 diversity was significantly below that of controls.

With respect to this clonotype: What it recognizes is unknown.

This CDR3 spans 11 amino acids. V gave up 0 bases and J gave up 9 bases, with 6 bases separating them. Germline V lookup: CDR1 SGHRS, CDR2 YFSETQ. Each TCR beta cDNA library carried unique molecular identifiers. cDNA molecules numbering about 490,000 came from approximately 1 to 10 million T cells. TCRdb passed the PCR reads through MiXCR, listing each CDR3 protein once. There are hundreds of thousands of distinct CDR3 sequences in the sample; 59% occur only once, and around 11% lies in the top ten. This TCR derives from a girl between 2 and 10 years old with multiple sclerosis. Source material: blood. The rearrangement joins TRBV5-1 to TRBJ2-5, with a tentative D call TRBD2 (5 bases). CDR3 nucleotides: TGCGCCAGCAGCTTGGGACTACCCCAGTACTTC. It yields the protein CASSLGLPQYF.